These T cell receptor beta chains were read from a single sample in a study of cytomegalovirus exposure and HLA in healthy donors. TCRdb keeps only in-frame clones here, not all; method: immunoSEQ multiplex PCR. The data show 110,000 to 150,000 clones, 89% seen once. Sequencing was carried out using PBMCs. These receptors were taken from a woman younger than 35 in good health and CMV-seropositive. The CDR3 runs from the conserved cysteine through the conserved F or W. The D gene is left open where the match is weak. Clone size is stated in some rows and not others, as once, few, many or a class when expanded.

>TRBJ2-1|-|once|TRBV29-1
CSVEPGYNEQFF
>TRBJ2-5|-|-|TRBV5-1
CASSLDDGGQGKTQYF
>TRBJ1-2|-|-|TRBV28
CASTSAGQNGYTF
>TRBJ1-2|-|-|TRBV7-9
CASSSNGGQIYGYTF
>TRBJ2-1|-|-|TRBV29-1
CSVEDGKGVDEQFF
>TRBJ1-6|-|few|TRBV9
CASSVDGGGLSPLHF
>TRBJ2-7|TRBD1|-|TRBV6-6
CASSYSTGSSYEQYF
>TRBJ2-2|-|-|TRBV19
CASSPLGGRPTGELFF
>TRBJ2-7|-|few|TRBV7-2
CATSGGQLSYEQYF
>TRBJ2-1|TRBD2|-|TRBV28
CASIRWGGSYNEQFF
>TRBJ1-1|-|-|TRBV11-2
CASSTSRGNTEAFF
>TRBJ2-1|-|-|TRBV11-2
CASSLGAGSYNEQFF
>TRBJ1-2|TRBD1|-|TRBV18
CASSPGTGGNYGYTF
>TRBJ2-2|TRBD1|-|TRBV18
CASSPRDRGYANTGELFF
>TRBJ1-5|TRBD1|-|TRBV27
CASSLSGGGQPQHF
>TRBJ2-3|TRBD2|-|TRBV7-9
CASSSTSGLSSDTQYF
>TRBJ2-1|-|-|TRBV28
CASSLPFTRSSYNEQFF
>TRBJ1-1|-|-|TRBV20-1
CSAATNTEAFF
>TRBJ2-5|-|-|TRBV5-1
CASSRRGEETQYF
>TRBJ2-4|TRBD2|-|TRBV5-1
CASQGGPGFIQYF
>TRBJ1-1|-|-|TRBV7-9
CASSQSNTEAFF
>TRBJ2-1|TRBD2|-|TRBV28
CASSLFRGGQSEQFF
>TRBJ1-1|-|-|TRBV7-6
CASSPNEQGNTEAFF
>TRBJ2-2|TRBD1|-|TRBV7-2
CASSPISGGTGELFF
>TRBJ1-1|TRBD1|-|TRBV2
CASKSDRVGTEAFF
>TRBJ2-1|TRBD2|-|TRBV6-4
CASSTSGGANEQFF
>TRBJ2-2|-|-|TRBV9
CASSVAYTGELFF
>TRBJ2-7|TRBD1|-|TRBV7-9
CASSSTGYYEQYF
>TRBJ1-4|TRBD1|once|TRBV4-3
CASSQELRGRGIEKLFF
>TRBJ1-2|-|-|TRBV7-8
CASSAYNAYGYTF
>TRBJ2-1|TRBD2|-|TRBV14
CASSQLAGGLYNEQFF
>TRBJ2-3|TRBD1|-|TRBV11-2
CASSPTTGATDTQYF
>TRBJ1-2|-|-|TRBV28
CASSRTAGGYTF
>TRBJ1-6|TRBD1|-|TRBV5-1
CASSLGDRENSPLHF
>TRBJ1-6|-|few|TRBV28
CATRTASSYNSPLHF
>TRBJ2-7|TRBD1|once|TRBV5-6
CASSFRGRGLLEQYF
>TRBJ1-3|-|-|TRBV19
CASSIAAGASGNTIYF
>TRBJ2-5|TRBD2|-|TRBV27
CASSWGTSGGKTQYF
>TRBJ1-2|-|-|TRBV27
CASSLSLGTGRNYGYTF
>TRBJ2-7|-|-|TRBV27
CASSPSQGISYEQYF
>TRBJ1-5|-|once|TRBV6-6
CASSYPSGAQPQHF
>TRBJ2-1|TRBD2|-|TRBV5-6
CASSLPKRGGNEQFF
>TRBJ2-2|-|few|TRBV4-2
CASSQVAGNTGELFF
>TRBJ2-7|-|-|TRBV6-5
CASSYAGSSYEQYF
>TRBJ2-7|-|-|TRBV9
CASSGRGESREQYF
>TRBJ1-5|-|once|TRBV6-1
CASSNYPGSNQPQHF
>TRBJ1-2|-|few|TRBV4-2
CASSQGGGYTF
>TRBJ1-1|-|-|TRBV6-5
CASSYSPKGEYKAFF
>TRBJ2-2|-|-|TRBV27
CASSPPKENGELFF